This record covers a single T cell receptor beta chain. Its antigen is not identified. This entry comes from a study of Ad26.COV2.S vaccination and SARS-CoV-2 variants. Study as a whole: Donor was in the COV1001 Ad26.COV2.S trial arm.

The data were produced by immunoSEQ multiplex PCR, yet TCRdb's version contains in-frame clones alone and is incomplete. The sample lists about 350,000 clones; about nine tenths were seen once. Study results and caveats: After vaccination, substantial breadth of spike-specific CD8+ and CD4+ responses was reported.

V trimming: 3 bases; J trimming: 4 bases; junction bases outside the gene matches: 7. CDR1 and CDR2 from the germline V gene are DFQATT and SNEGSKA (reference sequence). The CDR3 is 14 amino acids. Treatment indicated: some 20 received Ad26.COV2.S at low or high dose, single or two shots; about 5 received placebo; per-sample allocation not given. Collection of samples fell on day 63 after the first vaccine or placebo injection. Its platform was an Ad26 vector, and its expressed antigen was Wuhan-strain SARS-CoV-2 spike. V is TRBV20-1 and J is TRBJ1-2, with 8 positions matching TRBD1. This receptor was identified in a person aged 18-60 years who received the Ad26.COV2.S COVID-19 vaccine or a placebo. Sequencing used peripheral blood, obtained in a trial of Ad26.COV2.S vaccine versus placebo. The CDR3 sequence is CSASARTGPYGYTF. The CDR3 DNA is TGCAGTGCTAGTGCCCGGACAGGGCCCTATGGCTACACCTTC.